The rows below give T cell receptor beta chains drawn from one sample of a study of cytomegalovirus exposure and HLA in healthy donors. Sequencing was performed with immunoSEQ multiplex PCR; in TCRdb, only in-frame clones are kept and a portion is missing. The sample consists of 200,000 or so clones, around 80% of them appearing once. Sequences were obtained from PBMCs. All receptors come from a man aged 35 to 55 in good health and CMV-seropositive. Each CDR3 is given with its conserved first and last residue. The D gene is left open where the match is weak. Some rows have no size entry. The others give once, few or many, or a class for an expanded clone.

TRBJ2-2	.	TRBD2	TRBV6-5	15	CASSYSGVATGELFF	TGTGCCAGCAGTTACAGCGGGGTGGCCACCGGGGAGCTGTTTTTT
TRBJ2-7	.	TRBD2	TRBV4-1	17	CASSQGIVGTRSDEQYF	TGCGCCAGCAGCCAAGGGATCGTCGGGACTAGGAGCGACGAGCAGTACTTC
TRBJ2-3	.	TRBD1	TRBV7-9	15	CASSLAQGAEDTQYF	TGTGCCAGCAGCTTAGCGCAGGGGGCGGAAGATACGCAGTATTTT
TRBJ2-6	.	TRBD1	TRBV7-3	13	CASSLGQGGVLTF	TGTGCCAGCAGCTTAGGACAGGGGGGCGTCCTGACTTTC
TRBJ2-5	.	TRBD1	TRBV30	15	CAWSVYRGRQETQYF	TGTGCCTGGAGTGTTTACAGGGGGCGTCAAGAGACCCAGTACTTC
TRBJ1-2	few	.	TRBV30	14	CAWSAQIANYGYTF	TGTGCCTGGAGTGCACAGATTGCTAACTATGGCTACACCTTC
TRBJ2-7	few	.	TRBV9	13	CASSVGAHTEQYF	TGTGCCAGCAGCGTGGGCGCCCACACCGAGCAGTACTTC
TRBJ1-2	.	TRBD1	TRBV2	12	CASRGDSEGYTF	TGTGCCAGCAGGGGGGACAGCGAGGGCTACACCTTC
TRBJ2-6	.	.	TRBV28	16	CASSGNILSGANVLTF	TGTGCCAGCTCGGGGAATATTCTCTCTGGGGCCAACGTCCTGACTTTC
TRBJ2-1	.	.	TRBV5-4	15	CASSLAGSSYNEQFF	TGTGCCAGCAGCTTGGCCGGGTCTTCCTACAATGAGCAGTTCTTC
TRBJ2-7	.	.	TRBV19	13	CASSIVYGNEQYF	TGTGCCAGTAGTATAGTATACGGGAACGAGCAGTACTTC
TRBJ2-7	.	.	TRBV10-3	11	CAISQEYEQYF	TGTGCCATCAGCCAAGAGTACGAGCAGTACTTC
TRBJ2-5	few	.	TRBV18	14	CASSPYGSQETQYF	TGTGCCAGCTCACCATACGGGTCCCAAGAGACCCAGTACTTC
TRBJ2-3	.	.	TRBV7-2	15	CASSLVGARADTQYF	TGTGCCAGCAGCTTAGTGGGGGCTAGGGCAGATACGCAGTATTTT
TRBJ1-5	.	TRBD1	TRBV28	14	CASRPGQGYQPQHF	TGTGCCAGCAGGCCGGGACAGGGCTATCAGCCCCAGCATTTT
TRBJ2-7	.	TRBD1	TRBV5-1	12	CASWDRVYEQYF	TGCGCCAGCTGGGACAGGGTTTACGAGCAGTACTTC
TRBJ2-3	.	.	TRBV4-3	14	CASSQDPETDTQYF	TGCGCCAGCAGCCAAGATCCGGAGACAGATACGCAGTATTTT
TRBJ2-5	.	.	TRBV14	16	CASSQGSGELQETQYF	TGTGCCAGCAGCCAAGGGTCTGGGGAGTTGCAAGAGACCCAGTACTTC
TRBJ1-2	.	.	TRBV4-3	13	CASSQVQAYGYTF	TGCGCCAGCAGCCAGGTACAGGCCTATGGCTACACCTTC
TRBJ2-3	.	.	TRBV2	15	CASSRLVTSTDTQYF	TGTGCCAGCAGCCGACTAGTTACTAGCACAGATACGCAGTATTTT
TRBJ1-1	.	.	TRBV30	13	CAWSGQLGTEAFF	TGTGCCTGGAGTGGTCAGCTAGGCACTGAAGCTTTCTTT
TRBJ2-6	.	.	TRBV7-8	16	CASSSTGISGANVLTF	TGTGCCAGCAGCTCTACAGGGATCTCGGGGGCCAACGTCCTGACTTTC
TRBJ1-2	.	.	TRBV9	11	CASRQGGGYTF	TGTGCCAGCAGACAGGGTGGCGGCTACACCTTC
TRBJ1-2	.	.	TRBV19	14	CASSIASQGSGYTF	TGTGCCAGTAGTATAGCCTCCCAGGGATCTGGCTACACCTTC
TRBJ1-6	.	.	TRBV21-1	15	CASSKEGQGASPLHF	TGTGCCAGCAGCAAAGAGGGACAGGGGGCTTCACCCCTCCACTTT
TRBJ1-3	.	TRBD1	TRBV4-1	16	CASSRLDRAFGNTIYF	TGCGCCAGCAGCCGGCTCGACAGGGCTTTTGGAAACACCATATATTTT
TRBJ1-4	.	.	TRBV19	11	CASRRTEKLFF	TGTGCCAGTAGGAGGACAGAAAAACTGTTTTTT
TRBJ2-2	.	TRBD2	TRBV7-3	15	CASSLGLAAGGELFF	TGTGCCAGCAGCCTAGGACTAGCGGCGGGCGGGGAGCTGTTTTTT
TRBJ1-1	.	.	TRBV4-1	17	CASSQDTNIDRNTEAFF	TGCGCCAGCAGCCAAGATACGAATATCGACAGGAACACTGAAGCTTTCTTT
TRBJ1-5	few	.	TRBV9	14	CASKSRGGSQPQHF	TGTGCCAGCAAAAGCCGGGGGGGCAGTCAGCCCCAGCATTTT
TRBJ2-1	.	.	TRBV29-1	15	CSAAGEVAEYNEQFF	TGCAGCGCCGCCGGAGAGGTAGCGGAATACAATGAGCAGTTCTTC
TRBJ2-7	.	TRBD1	TRBV5-4	15	CASSSDRASPYEQYF	TGTGCCAGCAGCTCAGACAGGGCATCACCCTACGAGCAGTACTTC
TRBJ2-2	.	.	TRBV2	13	CASSGKGIGELFF	TGTGCCAGCAGTGGGAAGGGGATCGGGGAGCTGTTTTTT
TRBJ2-1	.	.	TRBV11-3	12	CASSPSRDEQFF	TGTGCCAGCAGCCCCAGCAGGGATGAGCAGTTCTTC
TRBJ1-5	.	.	TRBV27	14	CASSLTRVNQPQHF	TGTGCCAGCAGTTTAACTCGGGTGAATCAGCCCCAGCATTTT
TRBJ2-7	.	TRBD1	TRBV19	14	CASNPGQGSSEQYF	TGTGCCAGTAACCCCGGACAGGGTTCGTCCGAGCAGTACTTC
TRBJ1-1	.	.	TRBV5-1	15	CASSLNTILGVEAFF	TGCGCCAGCAGCTTGAATACGATCCTCGGGGTTGAAGCTTTCTTT
TRBJ2-1	.	TRBD2	TRBV4-1	15	CASRGLAGGYNEQFF	TGCGCCAGCAGGGGACTAGCGGGGGGCTACAATGAGCAGTTCTTC
TRBJ2-6	once	.	TRBV10-3	16	CAISAPLISGANVLTF	TGTGCCATCAGTGCCCCCCTTATCTCTGGGGCCAACGTCCTGACTTTC
TRBJ1-1	.	TRBD1	TRBV19	14	CASIVQGSNTEAFF	TGTGCCAGTATCGTACAGGGGTCGAACACTGAAGCTTTCTTT
TRBJ1-4	.	.	TRBV4-2	16	CASSPGREGYNEKLFF	TGTGCCAGCAGCCCCGGGAGGGAGGGATACAATGAAAAACTGTTTTTT
TRBJ2-1	.	.	TRBV7-2	11	CASSFLNEQFF	TGTGCCAGCAGCTTCCTCAATGAGCAGTTCTTC
TRBJ2-7	few	TRBD1	TRBV5-8	16	CASSLEGTGGAPGQYF	TGTGCCAGCAGCTTGGAGGGGACAGGGGGCGCCCCGGGGCAGTACTTC
TRBJ2-7	.	.	TRBV29-1	16	CSVGGVGEGPYYEQYF	TGCAGCGTTGGGGGGGTAGGGGAAGGGCCGTACTACGAGCAGTACTTC
TRBJ2-1	.	.	TRBV5-4	14	CASSSESYANEQFF	TGTGCCAGCAGTAGTGAGAGTTATGCCAATGAGCAGTTCTTC
TRBJ2-7	.	.	TRBV27	14	CASSRKVSTYEQYF	TGTGCCAGCAGTAGGAAGGTTAGCACCTACGAGCAGTACTTC
TRBJ2-7	.	.	TRBV4-1	14	CASSQVSSTYEQYF	TGCGCCAGCAGCCAAGTGAGCTCTACCTACGAGCAGTACTTC
TRBJ1-2	.	TRBD1	TRBV4-1	15	CASSQTQTGVDGYTF	TGCGCCAGCAGCCAAACCCAGACAGGGGTGGATGGCTACACCTTC
TRBJ2-1	few	.	TRBV7-2	16	CASSLGAAGGMSEQFF	TGTGCCAGCAGCTTAGGGGCAGCGGGCGGTATGAGTGAGCAGTTCTTC
TRBJ2-7	.	.	TRBV9	16	CASSVEGGRGVDEQYF	TGTGCCAGCAGCGTAGAGGGGGGCAGGGGGGTCGACGAGCAGTACTTC
TRBJ1-3	.	.	TRBV7-8	14	CASSSRYSGNTIYF	TGTGCCAGCAGTTCCCGCTACTCTGGAAACACCATATATTTT
TRBJ2-3	few	.	TRBV6-5	13	CASSGGVGDTQYF	TGTGCCAGCAGTGGGGGCGTGGGGGATACGCAGTATTTT
TRBJ2-2	.	.	TRBV10-3	17	CAISLGGGVLNTGELFF	TGTGCCATCAGTCTGGGGGGAGGTGTTCTGAACACCGGGGAGCTGTTTTTT
TRBJ2-2	.	TRBD1	TRBV14	14	CASSWTGFTGELFF	TGTGCCAGCAGCTGGACAGGGTTCACCGGGGAGCTGTTTTTT
TRBJ2-6	.	TRBD1	TRBV7-2	18	CASTAAGFRGLGANVLTF	TGTGCCAGCACCGCCGCGGGCTTCAGGGGGCTTGGGGCCAACGTCCTGACTTTC
TRBJ1-2	.	TRBD1	TRBV5-1	14	CASSKDRGGSGYTF	TGCGCCAGCAGCAAAGACAGGGGCGGGAGCGGCTACACCTTC
TRBJ2-7	.	.	TRBV5-6	12	CASSRRSGEQYF	TGTGCCAGCAGCCGTAGATCGGGTGAGCAGTACTTC
TRBJ2-7	.	.	TRBV27	13	CASSLRGIHEQYF	TGTGCCAGCAGTTTAAGGGGGATCCACGAGCAGTACTTC
TRBJ1-1	.	.	TRBV7-9	15	CASSLVGGPGTEAFF	TGTGCCAGCAGCTTAGTCGGGGGGCCAGGCACTGAAGCTTTCTTT
TRBJ2-7	.	TRBD1	TRBV18	13	CASLPRQGNEQYF	TGTGCCAGCTTACCACGACAGGGCAACGAGCAGTACTTC